Listed here are 29 T cell receptor beta chains from one sample, sequenced in a study of shared clonotypes between healthy human individuals. The method was immunoSEQ multiplex PCR; TCRdb's version includes in-frame clones alone and lacks a portion of them. The sample consists of about 1.5 million clones, roughly 98% of them appearing once. The sequencing input was naive CD4+ T cells sorted from blood. Noted subset: CD45RA+ positively selected. The receptors here all came from a man under 40 in good health.

The V gene is TRBV29-1, the J gene TRBJ1-2; D gene unclear. The V end was cut by 4 bases, the J end by 4 bases, with 13 bases between. CDR3 length equals 13 residues. Per the germline V gene, CDR1 is SQVTM and CDR2 is ANQGSEA. The CDR3 is CSVATIRGYGYTF. The CDR3 DNA sequence: TGCAGCGTTGCTACAATACGGGGCTATGGCTACACCTTC. The complete variable domain, with remaining parts taken from reference TRBV29-1 and TRBJ1-2, reads SAVISQKPSRDICQRGTSLTIQCQVDSQVTMMFWYRQQPGQSLTLIATANQGSEATYESGFVIDKFPISRPNLTFSTLTVSNMSPEDSSIYLCSVATIRGYGYTFGSGTRLTVV.

The V and J genes are TRBV7-9 and TRBJ2-2; 7 nucleotides agree with TRBD1. The CDR3 has 18 residues. V dropped 2 bases and J dropped 4; count of bases not matched to a gene: 13. CDR1 and CDR2 from the germline V gene are SEHNR and FQNEAQ (reference sequence). Written as DNA, the CDR3 is TGTGCCAGCAGCTTATTGAGGAATCCGGGACAGCCCACCGGGGAGCTGTTTTTT. Protein product: CASSLLRNPGQPTGELFF.

The chain joins TRBV7-9 to TRBJ2-7; D not certain. From germline, CDR1 is SEHNR and CDR2 FQNEAQ (reference sequence). The CDR3 consists of 14 residues. The V gene lost 4 bases and the J gene lost 0 bases, with 10 bases spanning the gap. This CDR3 reads CASSSSGVSYEQYF. For the CDR3, the DNA is TGTGCCAGCAGCTCGTCAGGAGTCTCCTACGAGCAGTACTTC.

The chain employs TRBV11-2 and TRBJ1-2; 8 bases match TRBD1. The V gene's germline CDR1 is SGHAT and CDR2 FQNNGV. CDR3 length: 18 amino acids. V lost 5 bases, J lost 7 bases, and 21 bases stayed unmatched. In DNA form, the CDR3 reads TGTGCCAGCAGCCTCATAACCGGGACAGGAGACCAGGAGGGTGGCTACACCTTC. It encodes CASSLITGTGDQEGGYTF.

V usage is TRBV2 and J usage is TRBJ1-2, with 8 bases lining up with TRBD1. J was trimmed by 4 bases and V by 6 bases; bases with no gene match: 10. CDR3 length: 15 amino acids. Germline V gene data show CDR1 as SNHLY and CDR2 as FYNNEI. CDR3 nucleotide sequence: TGTGCCAGCAGCCTCGTCGGACAGGGCGGCTATGGCTACACCTTC. Amino acid sequence: CASSLVGQGGYGYTF.

Only one count was recorded for this clone. This chain uses TRBV7-9 with TRBJ2-1; D is unclear. The CDR3 is 14 residues long. Germline V gives CDR1 SEHNR, CDR2 FQNEAQ (reference sequence). V dropped 2 bases and J dropped 5 bases, with 10 bases sitting between them. The CDR3 DNA follows: TGTGCCAGCAGCTTATATCGGCAGGACAATGAGCAGTTCTTC. Translating gives CASSLYRQDNEQFF.

This clone appeared once. In DNA, the CDR3 is TGCGCCAGCAGCTTCAGGGGGCCTAATGAAAAACTGTTTTTT. Amino acids: CASSFRGPNEKLFF. V is TRBV5-1 and J is TRBJ1-4; TRBD1 agrees at 8 bases. Germline assignment: CDR1 SGHRS and CDR2 YFSETQ. The V segment lost 2 bases and the J segment 3 bases; nucleotides outside the gene matches: 0. The CDR3 is 14 amino acids. The entire variable domain, with the rest obtained from reference TRBV5-1 and TRBJ1-4, is as follows: KAGVTQTPRYLIKTRGQQVTLSCSPISGHRSVSWYQQTPGQGLQFLFEYFSETQRNKGNFPGRFSGRQFSNSRSEMNVSTLELGDSALYLCASSFRGPNEKLFFGSGTQLSVL.

The chain is built from TRBV15 and TRBJ1-1; no clear D. The germline V and J ends were trimmed by 0 bases and 2 bases, with 10 bases remaining between them. The CDR3 is made up of 15 amino acids. Germline V CDR1 and CDR2: LNHNV, YYDKDF (reference sequence). CDR3 sequence (DNA): TGTGCCACCAGCAGAGATTCGATACCAAACACTGAAGCTTTCTTT. Its protein product is CATSRDSIPNTEAFF. Based on the CDR3 plus reference TRBV15 and TRBJ1-1, the full variable domain is DAMVIQNPRYQVTQFGKPVTLSCSQTLNHNVMYWYQQKSSQAPKLLFHYYDKDFNNEADTPDNFQSRRPNTSFCFLDIRSPGLGDTAMYLCATSRDSIPNTEAFFGQGTRLTVV.

The chain joins TRBV7-2 to TRBJ1-5, with TRBD1 matching 8 bases. V was pared by 5 bases and J by 6 bases, with 9 bases of the junction left unmatched. CDR3 length: 15 amino acids. Germline V gene lookup returns CDR1 SGHTA and CDR2 FQGNSA. DNA of the CDR3: TGTGCCAGCAGCCCTTCCGACAGGGGAAGTCAGCCCCAGCATTTT. Residues: CASSPSDRGSQPQHF. Combining the CDR3 with reference TRBV7-2 and TRBJ1-5 gives the whole variable domain GAGVSQSPSNKVTEKGKDVELRCDPISGHTALYWYRQSLGQGLEFLIYFQGNSAPDKSGLPSDRFSAERTGGSVSTLTIQRTQQEDSAVYLCASSPSDRGSQPQHFGDGTRLSIL.

The rearrangement uses TRBV5-4 and TRBJ2-3; maybe TRBD2 (6 bases). The CDR3 totals 14 residues. Germline CDR1 is SGHNT and CDR2 is YYREEE (reference sequence). V dropped 4 bases and J dropped 4 bases, with 13 bases sitting between them. CDR3 residues: CASSVGLQADTQYF. CDR3 nucleotides: TGTGCCAGCAGCGTGGGACTTCAGGCAGATACGCAGTATTTT.

The chain carries TRBV28 and TRBJ2-1; 9 bases are shared with TRBD2. Unmatched junction bases numbered 6, after V lost 8 bases and J lost 4 bases. Germline V gives CDR1 MDHEN, CDR2 SYDVKM. This CDR3 comprises 14 residues. CDR3: CASGLAGVYNEQFF. Here the CDR3 DNA reads TGTGCCAGCGGATTAGCGGGAGTGTACAATGAGCAGTTCTTC.

This clone has only one observation. This chain links TRBV29-1 with TRBJ1-1; D ambiguous. V was clipped by 6 bases and J by 1 base, with 12 bases between them. This CDR3 region has 13 residues. Germline loops: CDR1 SQVTM, CDR2 ANQGSEA. DNA for the CDR3: TGCAGCGTCGGCGTGGGCCCGAACACTGAAGCTTTCTTT. Its protein product is CSVGVGPNTEAFF.

V is TRBV7-9 and J is TRBJ1-5; 12 bases line up with TRBD1. Germline CDR1 and CDR2: SEHNR and FQNEAQ (reference sequence). The CDR3 is 17 residues long. J lost 5 bases, V lost 2 bases, and 7 bases had no gene match. This CDR3 reads CASSLSSGTGGDQPQHF. The CDR3, as DNA: TGTGCCAGCAGCTTATCCTCCGGGACAGGGGGCGATCAGCCCCAGCATTTT.

V usage is TRBV7-9 and J usage is TRBJ2-7; TRBD2 matches 7 bases. V shed 5 bases, J shed 1 base, and the junction held 14 bases outside the gene matches. The CDR3 totals 17 residues. Germline V CDR1 and CDR2: SEHNR, FQNEAQ (reference sequence). The CDR3 bases are TGTGCCAGCAGCCTCTGGTTGCGGGGAGGGGATTCCTACGAGCAGTACTTC. Its protein product is CASSLWLRGGDSYEQYF.

Concerning this clone itself: The same CDR3 arises from other DNA sequences in this sample as well. The chain recombines TRBV2 with TRBJ2-7; no firm D call. Germline CDR1 and CDR2: SNHLY and FYNNEI. Trimming stripped 2 bases from V and 3 bases from J, with 2 bases between. The CDR3 sequence is 11 residues long. DNA of the CDR3: TGTGCCAGCAGTGAACTCTACGAGCAGTACTTC. Its translation is CASSELYEQYF.

The chain uses TRBV4-1 and TRBJ1-5; perhaps TRBD1 as D (5 bases). The CDR3 runs to 14 residues. Trimming cost V 4 bases and J 6 bases, with 13 bases left between them. The V gene's germline CDR1 is MGHRA and CDR2 YSYEKL. CDR3: CASSPLGVGQPQHF. CDR3 in DNA: TGCGCCAGCAGCCCCCTAGGGGTTGGTCAGCCCCAGCATTTT.

V and J are TRBV28 and TRBJ2-4; D uncertain. The V and J ends lost 4 bases and 11 bases respectively, with 12 bases between them. Germline V gene sequence: CDR1 MDHEN, CDR2 SYDVKM. The CDR3 consists of 12 residues. CDR3 bases: TGTGCCAGCAGTTCAGACCCTAGGGTTCAGTACTTC. Translation gives CASSSDPRVQYF. Combining the CDR3 with reference TRBV28 and TRBJ2-4 gives the whole variable domain DVKVTQSSRYLVKRTGEKVFLECVQDMDHENMFWYRQDPGLGLRLIYFSYDVKMKEKGDIPEGYSVSREKKERFSLILESASTNQTSMYLCASSSDPRVQYFGAGTRLSVL.

The rearrangement links TRBV4-1 to TRBJ2-4, with a possible D match to TRBD1 (5 bases). Germline loops: CDR1 MGHRA, CDR2 YSYEKL. This CDR3 region has 13 residues. Trimming took off 1 base at V and 6 bases at J, with 7 bases between the two ends. This CDR3 reads CASSQAQGNIQYF. The CDR3 bases are TGCGCCAGCAGCCAAGCGCAGGGAAACATTCAGTACTTC.

V gene TRBV4-3 combines with J gene TRBJ2-1; D might be TRBD1 or TRBD2, each matching 6 bases. This CDR3 is 14 amino acids long. Germline CDR1 and CDR2: LGHNA and YSLEER. Trimming shortened V by 1 base and J by 9 bases, and 13 bases separated the two germline ends. The CDR3 loop is CASSQGPQGGEQFF. CDR3 nucleotide sequence: TGCGCCAGCAGCCAAGGTCCACAGGGAGGTGAGCAGTTCTTC.

This clone was observed once. V is TRBV30 and J is TRBJ1-4; D ambiguous. Trimming took 3 bases from V and 8 from J, leaving 4 bases between them. The germline CDR1 and CDR2 sequences are GTSNPN and SVGIG (reference sequence). The CDR3 contains 10 residues. CDR3 protein: CAWSGEKLFF. CDR3 nucleotide sequence: TGTGCCTGGAGCGGAGAAAAACTGTTTTTT. The full variable domain, rest sourced from reference TRBV30 and TRBJ1-4, is SQTIHQWPATLVQPVGSPLSLECTVEGTSNPNLYWYRQAAGRGLQLLFYSVGIGQISSEVPQNLSASRPQDRQFILSSKKLLLSDSGFYLCAWSGEKLFFGSGTQLSVL.

With regard to this clone: Different DNA sequences within this sample yield the same CDR3. This sequence joins TRBV6-5 and TRBJ2-5; no definite D call. Looked up from germline, CDR1 is MNHEY and CDR2 is SVGAGI. The V and J ends lost 6 bases and 2 bases respectively, with 4 bases between them. This CDR3 spans 11 amino acids. The DNA for the CDR3 is TGTGCCAGCAGGCGTCAAGAGACCCAGTACTTC. Translating gives CASRRQETQYF.

This chain links TRBV5-6 with TRBJ1-4; 8 nucleotides align to TRBD1. In germline, CDR1 is SGHDT, CDR2 YYEEEE. The V and J ends lost 4 bases and 8 bases, in that order; junction bases with no gene match: 13. CDR3 length: 16 residues. The CDR3 bases are TGTGCCAGCAGCAAAGACAGGGGTACGAATTTCGAAAAACTGTTTTTT. It translates to CASSKDRGTNFEKLFF.

The DNA for the CDR3 is TGTGCCAGCAGCTTACAGCCCGGGAGTCTGAACACCGTATACGAGCAGTACTTC. Its protein is CASSLQPGSLNTVYEQYF. The chain employs TRBV7-3 and TRBJ2-7; maybe TRBD2 (6 bases). This CDR3 has 18 amino acids. The V end lost 2 bases, the J end lost 4 bases, and 24 bases lay between the germline ends. Germline V gives CDR1 SGHTA, CDR2 FQGTGA. The variable domain in full, with the rest retrieved from reference TRBV7-3 and TRBJ2-7, is GAGVSQTPSNKVTEKGKYVELRCDPISGHTALYWYRQSLGQGPEFLIYFQGTGAADDSGLPNDRFFAVRPEGSVSTLKIQRTERGDSAVYLCASSLQPGSLNTVYEQYFGPGTRLTVT.

This chain uses TRBV4-2 with TRBJ1-2, with D hard to call. This CDR3 is built from 15 residues. Germline V lookup: CDR1 LGHNA, CDR2 YNFKEQ. Between the trimmed V and J ends, which lost 0 bases and 3 bases, there was a span of 11 bases. The CDR3 DNA reads TGTGCCAGCAGCCAAGATCCGACGCAGGACTATGGCTACACCTTC. It yields the protein CASSQDPTQDYGYTF.

This chain joins TRBV4-1 and TRBJ1-1; D is ambiguous. The ends were cut back, 6 bases at V and 1 base at J, with 9 bases in the middle. Germline CDR1 and CDR2: MGHRA and YSYEKL. This CDR3 contains 13 residues. The CDR3 spells CASSLAQNTEAFF. The CDR3 nucleotides are TGCGCCAGCAGTCTAGCTCAGAACACTGAAGCTTTCTTT.

V usage is TRBV27 and J usage is TRBJ1-5; D possibly corresponds to TRBD1 (5 bases). Germline-derived CDR1 and CDR2 are MNHEY and SMNVEV (reference sequence). This CDR3 has 15 residues. The ends were cut back, 5 bases at V and 7 bases at J, with 18 bases in the middle. The CDR3 DNA follows: TGTGCCAGCAGTCCCCGGGGGAGGGCTAGCCAGCCCCAGCATTTT. This encodes CASSPRGRASQPQHF.

This sequence joins TRBV5-1 and TRBJ1-3; 12 bases fit TRBD1. CDR3 size: 19 residues. Germline V gene lookup returns CDR1 SGHRS and CDR2 YFSETQ. V was pared by 4 bases and J by 1 base, with 12 bases of the junction left unmatched. For the CDR3, the DNA is TGCGCCAGCAGCCTTAGGGGACAGGGGGCTGATCTATCTGGAAACACCATATATTTT. Amino acid sequence: CASSLRGQGADLSGNTIYF.

This sequence joins TRBV11-2 and TRBJ2-5; TRBD2 is a possible D gene (7 bases). CDR3 length: 14 residues. The germline V gene has CDR1 SGHAT and CDR2 FQNNGV. V lost 1 base and J 5 bases, leaving 11 bases between the germline ends. The CDR3 protein is CASSLVGGGETQYF. Here the CDR3 DNA reads TGTGCCAGCAGCTTAGTAGGGGGAGGGGAGACCCAGTACTTC.

CDR3 amino acids: CASSVGVSAETQYF. The CDR3 region has the DNA TGTGCCAGCAGCGTAGGCGTGAGTGCCGAGACCCAGTACTTC. J is TRBJ2-5 and V is TRBV9; the D is unclear. Germline V lookup: CDR1 SGDLS, CDR2 YYNGEE. This CDR3 comprises 14 residues. Trimming took 0 bases from V and 5 from J, leaving 11 bases between them.